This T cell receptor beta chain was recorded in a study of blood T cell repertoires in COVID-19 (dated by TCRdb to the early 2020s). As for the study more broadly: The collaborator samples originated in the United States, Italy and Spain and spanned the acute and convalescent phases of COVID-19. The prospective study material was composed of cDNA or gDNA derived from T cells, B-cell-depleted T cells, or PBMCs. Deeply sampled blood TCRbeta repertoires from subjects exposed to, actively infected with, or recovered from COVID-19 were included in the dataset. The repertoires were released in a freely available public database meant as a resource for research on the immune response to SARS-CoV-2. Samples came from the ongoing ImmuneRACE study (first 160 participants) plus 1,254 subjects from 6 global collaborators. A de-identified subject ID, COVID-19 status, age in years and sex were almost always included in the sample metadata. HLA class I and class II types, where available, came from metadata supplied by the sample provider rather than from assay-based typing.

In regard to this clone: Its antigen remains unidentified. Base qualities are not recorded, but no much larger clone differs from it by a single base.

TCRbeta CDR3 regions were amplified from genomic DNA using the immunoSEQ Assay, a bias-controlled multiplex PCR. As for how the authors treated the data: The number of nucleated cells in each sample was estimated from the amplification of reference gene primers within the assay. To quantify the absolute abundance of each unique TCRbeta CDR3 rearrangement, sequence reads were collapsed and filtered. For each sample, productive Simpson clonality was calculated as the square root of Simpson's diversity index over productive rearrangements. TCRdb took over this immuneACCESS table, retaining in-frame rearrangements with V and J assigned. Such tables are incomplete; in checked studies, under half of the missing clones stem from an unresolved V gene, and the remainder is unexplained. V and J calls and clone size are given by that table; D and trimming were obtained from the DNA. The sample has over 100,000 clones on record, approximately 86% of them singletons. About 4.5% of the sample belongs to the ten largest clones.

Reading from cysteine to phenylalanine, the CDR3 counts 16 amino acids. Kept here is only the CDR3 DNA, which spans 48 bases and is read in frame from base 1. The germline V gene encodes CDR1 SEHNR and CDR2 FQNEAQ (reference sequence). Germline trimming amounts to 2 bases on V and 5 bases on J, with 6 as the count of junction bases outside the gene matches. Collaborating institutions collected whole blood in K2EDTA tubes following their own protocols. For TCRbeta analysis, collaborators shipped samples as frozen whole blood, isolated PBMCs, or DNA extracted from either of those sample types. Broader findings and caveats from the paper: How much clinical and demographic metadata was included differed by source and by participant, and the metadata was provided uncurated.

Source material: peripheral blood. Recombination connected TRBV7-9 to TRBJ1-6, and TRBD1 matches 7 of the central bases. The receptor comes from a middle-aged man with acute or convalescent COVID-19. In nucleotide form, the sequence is TGTGCCAGCAGCTTACTTCCCGGGACAGATAATTCACCCCTCCACTTT. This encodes CASSLLPGTDNSPLHF.